The 9 T cell receptor beta chains in this list originate from one sample, sequenced in a study of cytomegalovirus exposure and HLA in healthy donors. Primers: 60 Vbeta forward and 13 Jbeta reverse. Some clones are missing from TCRdb's copy, which holds only in-frame ones; the method was immunoSEQ multiplex PCR. Of some 140,000 clones listed, 70% to 80% are singletons. The sequenced sample was PBMCs. These receptors all stem from a man aged 30 to 39 in good health and CMV-seropositive.

The chain joins TRBV10-1 to TRBJ1-4; 7 nucleotides align to TRBD1. With V trimmed by 6 bases and J by 6 bases, 4 bases remained unmatched. CDR1 is WNHNN and CDR2 is SYGVQD in the germline V gene (reference sequence). The length of the CDR3 is 13 residues. The chain's CDR3 is CASRQGTYEKLFF. CDR3 in DNA: TGCGCCAGCAGACAGGGGACGTATGAAAAACTGTTTTTT.

This chain connects TRBV2 to TRBJ2-7; a possible D gene is TRBD1 (5 bases). CDR3 length equals 13 residues. The V and J ends lost 4 bases and 0 bases respectively, with 7 bases between them. Looked up from germline, CDR1 is SNHLY and CDR2 is FYNNEI. CDR3 sequence reads: CASSVQVSYEQYF. In DNA, the CDR3 is TGTGCCAGCAGTGTACAGGTCTCCTACGAGCAGTACTTC.

The chain carries TRBV9 and TRBJ2-1; 7 nucleotides agree with TRBD2. The CDR3 spans 15 residues. The ends lost 1 base at V and 7 bases at J; junction bases unmatched: 8. Germline CDR1 and CDR2: SGDLS and YYNGEE. CDR3 nucleotides: TGTGCCAGCAGCGTACGTCCCTCCGGGGGGAATGAGCAGTTCTTC. As protein: CASSVRPSGGNEQFF.

V and J are TRBV7-9 and TRBJ2-7; 7 bases map to TRBD1. Trimming at V came to 1 base and at J to 2 bases, leaving 2 bases not matched to a gene. Germline V gene data show CDR1 as SEHNR and CDR2 as FQNEAQ (reference sequence). The CDR3 has 14 residues. This chain's CDR3 is CASSLGGQTYEQYF. The CDR3 DNA sequence: TGTGCCAGCAGCTTAGGGGGACAGACCTACGAGCAGTACTTC.

This chain joins TRBV15 and TRBJ2-3; weak D call: TRBD1 (6 bases). V was trimmed by 5 bases and J by 3 bases, leaving 9 bases between them. This CDR3 region has 13 residues. From germline, CDR1 is LNHNV and CDR2 YYDKDF (reference sequence). CDR3 DNA sequence: TGTGCCACCAGCGTCGGACAGACAGATACGCAGTATTTT. Translated: CATSVGQTDTQYF.

The chain recombines TRBV6-1 with TRBJ2-1; 8 nucleotides agree with TRBD2. V lost 6 bases to trimming and J lost 7 bases; unmatched junction nucleotides: 11. Germline V gene sequence: CDR1 MNHNS, CDR2 SASEGT. The CDR3 has 15 amino acids. CDR3 sequence: CASSPRAGASNEQFF. As DNA, the CDR3 is TGTGCCAGCAGCCCTCGAGCGGGAGCGTCGAATGAGCAGTTCTTC.

In its sample, this clone ranks as medium-sized. The chain recombines TRBV11-3 with TRBJ2-3; 10 nucleotides align to TRBD2. Per germline, CDR1 SGHNT and CDR2 YENEEA. V was pared by 5 bases and J by 0 bases, with 5 bases of the junction left unmatched. This CDR3 contains 16 residues. The CDR3 sequence: CASSTRLAGSTDTQYF. CDR3 nucleotide sequence: TGTGCCAGCAGCACCAGACTAGCGGGTAGCACAGATACGCAGTATTTT.

V is TRBV6-5 and J is TRBJ1-5; D call uncertain. Germline V gene sequence: CDR1 MNHEY, CDR2 SVGAGI. The CDR3 consists of 15 residues. V was shortened by 0 bases and J by 7 bases, with 13 bases between the two germline ends. This chain's CDR3 is CASSYSVAGRQPQHF. CDR3 in DNA: TGTGCCAGCAGTTACTCGGTGGCAGGTCGACAGCCCCAGCATTTT.

The rearrangement links TRBV27 to TRBJ2-7; 7 nucleotides match TRBD2. Germline V gives CDR1 MNHEY, CDR2 SMNVEV (reference sequence). Trimming took 1 base from V and 3 from J; bases not matched to a gene: 6. CDR3 size: 15 residues. The CDR3 loop is CASSLWAGVGYEQYF. The CDR3, as DNA: TGTGCCAGCAGTTTATGGGCGGGAGTAGGCTACGAGCAGTACTTC.